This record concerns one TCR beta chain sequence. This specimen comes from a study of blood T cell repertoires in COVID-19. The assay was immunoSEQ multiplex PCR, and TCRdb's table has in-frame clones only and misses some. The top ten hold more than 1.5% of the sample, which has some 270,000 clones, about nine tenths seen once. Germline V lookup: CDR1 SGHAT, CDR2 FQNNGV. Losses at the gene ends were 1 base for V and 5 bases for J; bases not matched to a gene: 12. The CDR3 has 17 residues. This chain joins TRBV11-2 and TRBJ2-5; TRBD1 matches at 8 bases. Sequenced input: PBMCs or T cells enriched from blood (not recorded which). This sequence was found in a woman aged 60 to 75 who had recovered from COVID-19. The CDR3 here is CASSLVGTGALRETQYF. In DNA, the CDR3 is TGTGCCAGCAGCTTAGTGGGGACAGGAGCCCTCCGGGAGACCCAGTACTTC. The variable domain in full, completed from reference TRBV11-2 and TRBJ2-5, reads EAGVAQSPRYKIIEKRQSVAFWCNPISGHATLYWYQQILGQGPKLLIQFQNNGVVDDSQLPKDRFSAERLKGVDSTLKIQPAKLEDSAVYLCASSLVGTGALRETQYFGPGTRLLVL.